This T cell receptor beta chain was profiled in a study of Ad26.COV2.S vaccination and SARS-CoV-2 variants. Study-level background: Vaccine-arm donor from the placebo-controlled COV1001 Ad26.COV2.S trial. Recipients of Ad26.COV2.S got it intramuscularly, once or twice 56 days apart.

To note about this clone: Antigen: not known.

General study results and limits: Ad26.COV2.S recipients had broader spike-specific TCRs (P = 0.0014).

Treatment indicated: roughly 20 received Ad26.COV2.S at low or high dose, single or two shots; a few received placebo; per-sample allocation not given. Samples were taken on day 63 after the first vaccine or placebo injection. What was given as vaccine was an Ad26 vector encoding Wuhan-strain SARS-CoV-2 spike. Assay: immunoSEQ multiplex PCR; the TCRdb copy retains only in-frame clones and omits some. The sample records roughly 300,000 clones, about 86% being singletons. This TCR was sampled from a person aged 18 to 59 who received the Ad26.COV2.S COVID-19 vaccine or a placebo. The sequenced sample was peripheral blood, obtained in a trial of Ad26.COV2.S vaccine versus placebo.

The CDR3 reads CASSQVEGEQYF. The CDR3 nucleotides read TGTGCCAGCAGCCAAGTTGAGGGAGAGCAGTACTTC. The chain recombines TRBV4-2 with TRBJ2-7; a possible D gene is TRBD2 (5 bases). Germline CDR1 is LGHNA and CDR2 is YNFKEQ. The CDR3 runs 12 residues. Deletions cut 1 base from V and 7 bases from J, with 8 bases between.